This is a list of T cell receptor beta chains from one sample in a study of OX40 agonist ivuxolimab in advanced cancers. The method was immunoSEQ multiplex PCR; TCRdb's version includes in-frame clones alone and lacks a portion of them. The sample lists roughly 100,000 clones, 70% to 90% occurring once. Sequenced here: CD4+ or CD8+ T cells sorted from blood, sampled in a trial of the OX40 agonist ivuxolimab. The receptors derive from an adult with an advanced solid tumor such as melanoma, head and neck, liver or kidney cancer. Each CDR3 is given with its conserved first and last residue. Fields, in order: CDR3 DNA, CDR3 protein, V gene, D gene, clone size, J gene. D genes are given only for firm matches. Not all rows give a size; the values are once, few, many and, for expanded clones, a class.

CDR3 DNA: TGTGCCAGCAGCTTGGGGCAGCTCGATGAAAAACTGTTTTTT; CDR3 protein: CASSLGQLDEKLFF; V gene: TRBV5-5; D gene: NA; clone size: NA; J gene: TRBJ1-4
CDR3 DNA: TGTGCCAGCAGCTTAAGGGCCGGGACTAGCTTGTATGTGGAGCTGTTTTTT; CDR3 protein: CASSLRAGTSLYVELFF; V gene: TRBV11-2; D gene: TRBD2; clone size: NA; J gene: TRBJ2-2
CDR3 DNA: TGTGCCAGCAGCCCCCGATGGGACGGCGGTGGGAAGTTCTTC; CDR3 protein: CASSPRWDGGGKFF; V gene: TRBV9; D gene: NA; clone size: NA; J gene: TRBJ2-1
CDR3 DNA: TGCGCCAGCAGCGAACTCTCGACAAGCACAGATACGCAGTATTTT; CDR3 protein: CASSELSTSTDTQYF; V gene: TRBV5-1; D gene: NA; clone size: NA; J gene: TRBJ2-3
CDR3 DNA: TGTGCCAGCAGAGGACAGCCTACGGCACCCGGGGAGCTGTTTTTT; CDR3 protein: CASRGQPTAPGELFF; V gene: TRBV9; D gene: NA; clone size: NA; J gene: TRBJ2-2
CDR3 DNA: TGCGCCAGCAGCACGAGGACAGGGTACACCGGGGAGCTGTTTTTT; CDR3 protein: CASSTRTGYTGELFF; V gene: TRBV5-1; D gene: TRBD1; clone size: NA; J gene: TRBJ2-2
CDR3 DNA: TGTGCCAGCAGCTTACAAGAGACCCAGTACTTC; CDR3 protein: CASSLQETQYF; V gene: TRBV7-2; D gene: NA; clone size: NA; J gene: TRBJ2-5
CDR3 DNA: TGTGCCAGTAGTATTGTGGTTGCGAACACCGGGGAGCTGTTTTTT; CDR3 protein: CASSIVVANTGELFF; V gene: TRBV19; D gene: NA; clone size: NA; J gene: TRBJ2-2
CDR3 DNA: TGTGCCAGCTCACCCTCACAGGGTAATAATTCACCCCTCCACTTT; CDR3 protein: CASSPSQGNNSPLHF; V gene: TRBV18; D gene: NA; clone size: once; J gene: TRBJ1-6
CDR3 DNA: TGCGCCAGCAGCCAAGATCGGGCCCCTGTAGATACGCAGTATTTT; CDR3 protein: CASSQDRAPVDTQYF; V gene: TRBV4-1; D gene: NA; clone size: NA; J gene: TRBJ2-3
CDR3 DNA: TGTGCCAGCCACGACGGACGACTGTATGGCTACACCTTC; CDR3 protein: CASHDGRLYGYTF; V gene: TRBV6-5; D gene: NA; clone size: NA; J gene: TRBJ1-2
CDR3 DNA: TGCGCCAGCAGCCCGAACCTCAGGGTGAGGGAGACCCAGTACTTC; CDR3 protein: CASSPNLRVRETQYF; V gene: TRBV5-1; D gene: NA; clone size: once; J gene: TRBJ2-5
CDR3 DNA: TGTGCCAGCAGTTACCCTTCCGGGGTCCATTCACCCCTCCACTTT; CDR3 protein: CASSYPSGVHSPLHF; V gene: TRBV6-5; D gene: NA; clone size: NA; J gene: TRBJ1-6
CDR3 DNA: TGTGCCAGCAGTCCAGTCCTCCACACGGGGGGGAGGGATGAGACCCAGTACTTC; CDR3 protein: CASSPVLHTGGRDETQYF; V gene: TRBV27; D gene: TRBD2; clone size: NA; J gene: TRBJ2-5
CDR3 DNA: TGTGCCAGCACAGGTTACTACGAGCAGTACTTC; CDR3 protein: CASTGYYEQYF; V gene: TRBV6-1; D gene: NA; clone size: NA; J gene: TRBJ2-7
CDR3 DNA: TGCAGCGTTGGCGATTACGAGCAGTACTTC; CDR3 protein: CSVGDYEQYF; V gene: TRBV29-1; D gene: NA; clone size: NA; J gene: TRBJ2-7
CDR3 DNA: TGTGCCGGGGACAGCTACGAGCAGTACTTC; CDR3 protein: CAGDSYEQYF; V gene: TRBV6-5; D gene: TRBD1; clone size: NA; J gene: TRBJ2-7
CDR3 DNA: TGTGCCAGTAGTAGTTCAAGGTTGAACACTGAAGCTTTCTTT; CDR3 protein: CASSSSRLNTEAFF; V gene: TRBV19; D gene: NA; clone size: NA; J gene: TRBJ1-1
CDR3 DNA: TGTGCCTGGAGTGTACATGGTGGCACTGAAGCTTTCTTT; CDR3 protein: CAWSVHGGTEAFF; V gene: TRBV30; D gene: NA; clone size: NA; J gene: TRBJ1-1
CDR3 DNA: TGTGCCAGCTCACCAGGGACAGCCGGCACAGATACGCAGTATTTT; CDR3 protein: CASSPGTAGTDTQYF; V gene: TRBV18; D gene: TRBD1; clone size: NA; J gene: TRBJ2-3
CDR3 DNA: TGTGCCAGTAGCGTACAGGGCCCGCAGTATTTT; CDR3 protein: CASSVQGPQYF; V gene: TRBV19; D gene: NA; clone size: NA; J gene: TRBJ2-3
CDR3 DNA: TGTGCCAGCAGTCCTAGGACTAGCGGGGGCAGCACAGATACGCAGTATTTT; CDR3 protein: CASSPRTSGGSTDTQYF; V gene: TRBV2; D gene: TRBD2; clone size: NA; J gene: TRBJ2-3
CDR3 DNA: TGTGCCAGCAGCTTACTCACTAGCAGAGAGACCCAGTACTTC; CDR3 protein: CASSLLTSRETQYF; V gene: TRBV7-2; D gene: NA; clone size: NA; J gene: TRBJ2-5
CDR3 DNA: TGTGCCTGGACAACGGGACACAAAAACATTCAGTACTTC; CDR3 protein: CAWTTGHKNIQYF; V gene: TRBV30; D gene: NA; clone size: NA; J gene: TRBJ2-4
CDR3 DNA: TGTGCCAGCAGCTTTCGACTAGCGGGGGGATCCTACAATGAGCAGTTCTTC; CDR3 protein: CASSFRLAGGSYNEQFF; V gene: TRBV7-3; D gene: TRBD2; clone size: NA; J gene: TRBJ2-1
CDR3 DNA: TGTGCCAGCAGTCTTCGGACTAGCGATAGCACAGATACGCAGTATTTT; CDR3 protein: CASSLRTSDSTDTQYF; V gene: TRBV7-8; D gene: TRBD2; clone size: NA; J gene: TRBJ2-3
CDR3 DNA: TGCAGTCCCAGGGTGATAGATACGCAGTATTTT; CDR3 protein: CSPRVIDTQYF; V gene: TRBV20-1; D gene: NA; clone size: NA; J gene: TRBJ2-3
CDR3 DNA: TGTGCCAGCAGCTTCGCCGGGGAGGGGGAGACCCAGTACTTC; CDR3 protein: CASSFAGEGETQYF; V gene: TRBV7-3; D gene: TRBD2; clone size: NA; J gene: TRBJ2-5
CDR3 DNA: TGTGCCAGCCTCAGGGGGCTCGGAGGCTACACCTTC; CDR3 protein: CASLRGLGGYTF; V gene: TRBV19; D gene: TRBD1; clone size: NA; J gene: TRBJ1-2
CDR3 DNA: TGTGCCAGCAGACCTCGGACAGGCCAAGAGACCCAGTACTTC; CDR3 protein: CASRPRTGQETQYF; V gene: TRBV6-6; D gene: TRBD1; clone size: NA; J gene: TRBJ2-5
CDR3 DNA: TGTGCCAGCGGGCGGGGTCAAGCGAACACCGGGGAGCTGTTTTTT; CDR3 protein: CASGRGQANTGELFF; V gene: TRBV11-3; D gene: NA; clone size: NA; J gene: TRBJ2-2
CDR3 DNA: TGTGCCAGCAGTTCAGGGGGGACAACTACCTACGAGCAGTACTTC; CDR3 protein: CASSSGGTTTYEQYF; V gene: TRBV6-6; D gene: NA; clone size: NA; J gene: TRBJ2-7
CDR3 DNA: TGCGCCAGCAGTCAATCAGTTCCCACAGATAATAATTCACCCCTCCACTTT; CDR3 protein: CASSQSVPTDNNSPLHF; V gene: TRBV23-1; D gene: NA; clone size: NA; J gene: TRBJ1-6
CDR3 DNA: TGTGCCAGCAGTTCGGGACAATCCTACGAGCAGTACTTC; CDR3 protein: CASSSGQSYEQYF; V gene: TRBV28; D gene: NA; clone size: NA; J gene: TRBJ2-7
CDR3 DNA: TGTGCCTGGGCGGGAGGGTATGATCAGCCCCAGCATTTT; CDR3 protein: CAWAGGYDQPQHF; V gene: TRBV30; D gene: NA; clone size: NA; J gene: TRBJ1-5
CDR3 DNA: TGTGCCAGCAGCCTACACGGACTAGCGGGGAACTACCAAGAGACCCAGTACTTC; CDR3 protein: CASSLHGLAGNYQETQYF; V gene: TRBV7-2; D gene: TRBD2; clone size: NA; J gene: TRBJ2-5
CDR3 DNA: TGTGCCAGCAGTCCTCTAGCGGGGGGGCACAATGAGCAGTTCTTC; CDR3 protein: CASSPLAGGHNEQFF; V gene: TRBV6-5; D gene: TRBD2; clone size: NA; J gene: TRBJ2-1
CDR3 DNA: TGTGCCAGCAGCTTAGGCTGGGCCAGGGAAGAGACCCAGTACTTC; CDR3 protein: CASSLGWAREETQYF; V gene: TRBV7-6; D gene: NA; clone size: few; J gene: TRBJ2-5
CDR3 DNA: TGCGCCAGCAGCTTGGGTGGGGGGCTTAACTATGGCTACACCTTC; CDR3 protein: CASSLGGGLNYGYTF; V gene: TRBV5-1; D gene: NA; clone size: NA; J gene: TRBJ1-2
CDR3 DNA: TGTGCCAGCAGCTTACAGGGAAGCACAGATACGCAGTATTTT; CDR3 protein: CASSLQGSTDTQYF; V gene: TRBV7-2; D gene: NA; clone size: NA; J gene: TRBJ2-3
CDR3 DNA: TGTGCCAGCTCACCACGGACGGTTACGGGGGGGACAACTAGCACAGATACGCAGTATTTT; CDR3 protein: CASSPRTVTGGTTSTDTQYF; V gene: TRBV18; D gene: TRBD2; clone size: NA; J gene: TRBJ2-3
CDR3 DNA: TGTGCCAGCAGCCCCGACAAGGGCAGGGTGTCTCGCTACACCTTC; CDR3 protein: CASSPDKGRVSRYTF; V gene: TRBV5-6; D gene: NA; clone size: NA; J gene: TRBJ1-2